The 27 T cell receptor beta chains in this list originate from one sample, sequenced in a study of blood T cell repertoires in COVID-19. The table came from immunoSEQ multiplex PCR; TCRdb's copy has only in-frame clones and leaves some out. The sample contains over 100,000 clones, about 83% of which appear only once. Material for sequencing was peripheral blood. Receptors were obtained from a man aged 35 to 55 with active or convalescent COVID-19.

The chain links TRBV14 to TRBJ2-1, with TRBD2 matching over 14 bases. Trimming took 3 bases from V and 9 from J; bases not matched to a gene: 4. CDR1 is SGHDN and CDR2 is FVKESK in the germline V gene. The CDR3 is 15 amino acids. The CDR3 here is CASSQTSGGAFEQFF. In DNA, the CDR3 is TGTGCCAGCAGCCAGACTAGCGGGGGGGCGTTTGAGCAGTTCTTC.

The chain carries TRBV5-4 and TRBJ2-4; 13 bases fit TRBD2. This CDR3 spans 18 amino acids. Germline CDR1 reads SGHNT; CDR2 reads YYREEE (reference sequence). Trimming removed 4 bases from V and 2 bases from J; junction bases left unmatched: 9. This CDR3 reads CASSPGGLAGFTKNIQYF. The CDR3 nucleotides read TGTGCCAGCAGCCCGGGGGGACTAGCGGGGTTTACCAAAAACATTCAGTACTTC.

CDR3 region: CATSGKILTNEKLFF. As DNA, the CDR3 is TGTGCCACCAGTGGTAAAATCTTAACTAATGAAAAACTGTTTTTT. The chain carries TRBV24-1 and TRBJ1-4, with D hard to call. The V gene lost 5 bases and the J gene lost 1 base, with 10 bases spanning the gap. CDR1 KGHDR and CDR2 SFDVKD come from the germline V gene. The CDR3 runs to 15 residues.

This chain joins TRBV29-1 and TRBJ1-1; 10 nucleotides line up with TRBD1. The germline V gene has CDR1 SQVTM and CDR2 ANQGSEA. This CDR3 comprises 14 residues. V shed 6 bases and J 1 base; nucleotides not matched to a gene: 5. This CDR3 reads CSVVDRGENTEAFF. The DNA for the CDR3 is TGCAGCGTGGTGGACAGGGGGGAGAACACTGAAGCTTTCTTT.

This clone has only one observation. The V call is TRBV6-2 or TRBV6-3, the J call TRBJ2-2; TRBD1 agrees at 9 bases. Germline V gene lookup returns CDR1 MNHEY and CDR2 SVGEGT. The V gene end was trimmed by 5 bases and the J gene end by 6 bases; junction bases not matched to a gene: 7. The CDR3 contains 15 residues. The CDR3 region is CASSVQGAVAGELFF. In DNA, the CDR3 is TGTGCCAGCAGTGTACAGGGGGCAGTCGCCGGGGAGCTGTTTTTT.

The table lists this clone with a few counts. The chain couples TRBV9 to TRBJ2-7; TRBD1 matches at 8 bases. This CDR3 comprises 15 residues. CDR1 is SGDLS and CDR2 is YYNGEE in the germline V gene. With 3 bases clipped from V and 2 bases from J, the junction kept 7 bases outside the gene matches. The DNA for the CDR3 is TGTGCCAGCAGCGCCCGACAGGGGCAAACCTACGAGCAGTACTTC. Residues: CASSARQGQTYEQYF.

V and J are TRBV7-2 and TRBJ2-3; 7 nucleotides agree with TRBD2. The CDR3 is 13 amino acids. The germline CDR1 and CDR2 sequences are SGHTA and FQGNSA. J was trimmed by 8 bases and V by 0 bases; bases with no gene match: 2. The CDR3 nucleotides read TGTGCCAGCAGCTTAGCAACGGGAGGTACGCAGTATTTT. Its protein is CASSLATGGTQYF.

The rearrangement uses TRBV3-1 (or the pseudogene TRBV3-2) and TRBJ2-5; no reliable D call. Per germline, CDR1 LGHDT and CDR2 YNNKEL (reference sequence). Between the trimmed V and J ends, which lost 1 base and 5 bases, there was a span of 5 bases. The CDR3 runs to 12 residues. The CDR3, as DNA: TGTGCCAGCAGCCAAGCCCGGGAGACCCAGTACTTC. It is translated as CASSQARETQYF.

This chain joins TRBV2 and TRBJ1-6; 9 nucleotides align to TRBD1. This CDR3 region has 15 residues. The germline V gene encodes CDR1 SNHLY and CDR2 FYNNEI. Losses at the gene ends were 8 bases for V and 5 bases for J; bases not matched to a gene: 7. CDR3 sequence (DNA): TGTGCCAGCTCCGGGACAGGGCTAGATAATTCACCCCTCCACTTT. It yields the protein CASSGTGLDNSPLHF.

The chain employs TRBV7-9 and TRBJ2-7; TRBD2 might be the D (7 bases). The CDR3 runs 17 residues. Trimming took off 0 bases at V and 7 bases at J, with 22 bases between the two ends. In germline, CDR1 is SEHNR, CDR2 FQNEAQ (reference sequence). The CDR3 loop is CASSLAQYGGRSSEQYF. The DNA for the CDR3 is TGTGCCAGCAGCTTAGCGCAATACGGGGGGCGGTCGAGTGAGCAGTACTTC.

V usage is TRBV27 and J usage is TRBJ1-1; 8 bases line up with TRBD1. The CDR3 has 16 residues. Germline CDR1 is MNHEY and CDR2 is SMNVEV (reference sequence). The V segment lost 3 bases and the J segment 6 bases; nucleotides outside the gene matches: 12. CDR3 region: CASSFRVGQGRPEAFF. As DNA, the CDR3 is TGTGCCAGCAGTTTCCGAGTAGGACAGGGTCGGCCTGAAGCTTTCTTT.

The rearrangement links TRBV29-1 to TRBJ2-2, with TRBD1 matching over 7 bases. The trim removed 6 bases at V and 6 bases at J, leaving 10 bases unmatched. This CDR3 is built from 14 residues. CDR1 and CDR2 (germline): SQVTM, ANQGSEA. The CDR3 DNA sequence: TGCAGCGTAGGCTCCGGGACAGACCCCGGGGAGCTGTTTTTT. Its translation: CSVGSGTDPGELFF.

The chain uses TRBV3-1 (or the pseudogene TRBV3-2) and TRBJ2-7, with 10 bases matching TRBD1. The J segment lost 1 base and the V segment lost 5 bases, leaving 8 bases of the junction unmatched. The CDR3 spans 16 residues. Germline V lookup: CDR1 LGHDT, CDR2 YNNKEL (reference sequence). The DNA of the CDR3 is TGTGCCAGCAGCTTAAAAGCGGGACAGGGGTCCTACGAGCAGTACTTC. It translates to CASSLKAGQGSYEQYF.

The chain carries TRBV11-2 and TRBJ1-1; TRBD1 matches at 7 bases. In germline, CDR1 is SGHAT, CDR2 FQNNGV. This CDR3 has 15 amino acids. J was trimmed by 1 base and V by 1 base; bases with no gene match: 3. The CDR3 here is CASSLGRGRNTEAFF. DNA of the CDR3: TGTGCCAGCAGCTTAGGCAGGGGGAGGAACACTGAAGCTTTCTTT.

The gene calls are TRBV7-9 and TRBJ1-2; D is uncertain. CDR1 and CDR2 from the germline V gene are SEHNR and FQNEAQ (reference sequence). This CDR3 spans 12 amino acids. V lost 5 bases and J lost 5, with 9 bases in between. DNA of the CDR3: TGTGCCAGCAGCCTCGGGATGTATGGCTACACCTTC. Translation: CASSLGMYGYTF.

This clone was recorded once. This sequence joins TRBV19 and TRBJ2-3; D perhaps matches TRBD1 (6 bases). CDR1 is LNHDA and CDR2 is SQIVND in the germline V gene (reference sequence). The CDR3 has 10 amino acids. V was pared by 11 bases and J by 14 bases, with 17 bases between. The CDR3 DNA sequence: TGTGCCTTGGTCGACAGGTTGGGGTATTTT. Protein product: CALVDRLGYF.

CDR3 in amino acids: CASSDRGTGDRNEQFF. The CDR3 bases are TGCGCCAGCAGTGATAGGGGGACAGGGGACCGCAATGAGCAGTTCTTC. The J gene is TRBJ2-1, the V gene TRBV10-2, with 10 bases fitting TRBD1. Germline-derived CDR1 and CDR2 are WSHSY and SAAADI. The CDR3 consists of 16 residues. V shed 3 bases, J shed 6 bases, and the junction held 8 bases outside the gene matches.

The rearrangement uses TRBV9 and TRBJ2-2; 7 bases agree with TRBD1. This CDR3 is built from 15 residues. The V gene end was trimmed by 0 bases and the J gene end by 6 bases; junction bases not matched to a gene: 5. CDR1 and CDR2 (germline): SGDLS, YYNGEE. Here the CDR3 reads CASSVGQDRSGELFF. The CDR3 region has the DNA TGTGCCAGCAGCGTAGGTCAGGACAGGTCCGGGGAGCTGTTTTTT.

This chain joins TRBV6-4 and TRBJ2-1; D not resolved. CDR1 is MRHNA, CDR2 SNTAGT, per germline. The V and J ends lost 4 bases and 9 bases respectively, with 13 bases between them. The CDR3 runs to 13 residues. The CDR3 DNA reads as TGTGCCAGCAGTGGCCGCCCTGGCAGTGAGCAGTTCTTC. Translation: CASSGRPGSEQFF.

The V and J genes are TRBV13 and TRBJ2-6; D is uncertain. Trimming took off 1 base at V and 0 bases at J, with 4 bases between the two ends. Germline-derived CDR1 and CDR2 are PRHDT and FYEKMQ (reference sequence). The CDR3 contains 15 residues. CDR3: CASSLASSGANVLTF. CDR3 DNA: TGTGCCAGCAGCTTAGCCAGCTCTGGGGCCAACGTCCTGACTTTC.

V is TRBV4-1 and J is TRBJ1-6, with D perhaps TRBD1 (6 bases). The CDR3 loop spans 16 amino acids. From germline, CDR1 is MGHRA and CDR2 YSYEKL. The V gene lost 4 bases and the J gene lost 6 bases, with 16 bases spanning the gap. The CDR3 is CASSRDNLRGNSPLHF. CDR3 DNA: TGCGCCAGCAGCCGGGACAACCTCAGGGGTAATTCACCCCTCCACTTT.

V is TRBV28 and J is TRBJ1-1; D is ambiguous. With 6 bases removed from V and 0 bases from J, the gap between germline ends came to 11 bases. This CDR3 is built from 14 residues. CDR1 MDHEN and CDR2 SYDVKM come from the germline V gene. In nucleotides, the CDR3 is TGTGCCAGCAGCCTAACTCAGGTGAACACTGAAGCTTTCTTT. Translation gives CASSLTQVNTEAFF.

V gene TRBV5-1 combines with J gene TRBJ2-7; TRBD1 is a possible D gene (6 bases). V lost 4 bases and J lost 7, with 24 bases in between. The CDR3 is made up of 16 amino acids. Looked up from germline, CDR1 is SGHRS and CDR2 is YFSETQ. The CDR3 nucleotides are TGCGCCAGCAGCCCGGTGGGCTTCCATGGGGGCGGGGAGCAGTACTTC. Translation gives CASSPVGFHGGGEQYF.

The V call is TRBV30, the J call TRBJ1-6; 10 bases match TRBD1. This CDR3 region has 14 residues. CDR1 is GTSNPN, CDR2 SVGIG, per germline (reference sequence). V shed 2 bases, J shed 9 bases, and the junction held 4 bases outside the gene matches. CDR3 region: CAWSPGQGRSPLHF. CDR3 nucleotides: TGTGCCTGGAGTCCGGGACAGGGGCGTTCACCCCTCCACTTT.

The rearrangement joins TRBV6-5 to TRBJ1-2; D call uncertain. The length of the CDR3 is 15 residues. Germline loops: CDR1 MNHEY, CDR2 SVGAGI. V lost 0 bases and J lost 4, with 12 bases in between. This CDR3 reads CASSYSAGGGYGYTF. Here the CDR3 DNA reads TGTGCCAGCAGTTACTCGGCAGGCGGAGGCTATGGCTACACCTTC.

The chain combines TRBV5-5 with TRBJ1-1; D not resolved. V lost 3 bases and J lost 1, with 13 bases in between. Germline CDR1 and CDR2: SGHKS and YYEKEE (reference sequence). This CDR3 comprises 15 residues. DNA of the CDR3: TGTGCCAGCAGCTATTTTGCAGGAGGGAACACTGAAGCTTTCTTT. It translates to CASSYFAGGNTEAFF.

V is TRBV6-1 and J is TRBJ1-2; 8 bases are a match to TRBD1. V shed 2 bases and J 7 bases; nucleotides not matched to a gene: 3. The CDR3 loop spans 13 amino acids. CDR1 and CDR2 (germline): MNHNS, SASEGT. DNA of the CDR3: TGTGCCAGCAGTGAAAGGACAGGGTCTGGCTACACCTTC. Its protein is CASSERTGSGYTF.